The 28 T cell receptor beta chains below all came from one sample that was sequenced in a study of blood T cell repertoires in COVID-19. Repertoires were generated with immunoSEQ multiplex PCR, while TCRdb's copy carries only in-frame clones and drops some. The table records about 400,000 clones, approximately 86% of them present only once. Sequencing input: peripheral blood. All receptors come from a woman aged 55-70 years with COVID-19, enrolled during active disease.

This clone occurred once. The chain links TRBV3-1 (or the pseudogene TRBV3-2) to TRBJ2-7; tentative D call: TRBD2 (7 bases). Trimming removed 4 bases from V and 5 bases from J, with 21 bases in between. Germline-derived CDR1 and CDR2 are LGHDT and YNNKEL (reference sequence). The CDR3 is 16 residues long. The CDR3 bases are TGTGCCAGCAGCCCTACCCGACGGGGGGCGAAGGACGAGCAGTACTTC. This translates into CASSPTRRGAKDEQYF.

This chain connects TRBV4-2 to TRBJ1-2; D is perhaps TRBD1 (6 bases). Germline lookup yields CDR1 LGHNA and CDR2 YNFKEQ. The CDR3 is made up of 15 amino acids. Trimming took 0 bases from V and 4 from J, leaving 12 bases between them. In nucleotides, the CDR3 is TGTGCCAGCAGCCAAGATATGGACAGACTCTATGGCTACACCTTC. Protein product: CASSQDMDRLYGYTF.

The chain couples TRBV11-2 to TRBJ2-2, with 7 bases lining up with TRBD1. This CDR3 has 15 residues. With V trimmed by 8 bases and J by 7 bases, 13 bases remained unmatched. Germline CDR1 and CDR2: SGHAT and FQNNGV. The CDR3 is CASGRLGQYNGELFF. CDR3 DNA sequence: TGTGCCAGCGGACGGCTGGGACAGTATAACGGGGAGCTGTTTTTT. Full variable domain (rest looked up from reference TRBV11-2 and TRBJ2-2): EAGVAQSPRYKIIEKRQSVAFWCNPISGHATLYWYQQILGQGPKLLIQFQNNGVVDDSQLPKDRFSAERLKGVDSTLKIQPAKLEDSAVYLCASGRLGQYNGELFFGEGSRLTVL.

The V call is TRBV18, the J call TRBJ2-1; 10 bases map to TRBD2. J was trimmed by 0 bases and V by 2 bases; bases with no gene match: 7. The germline gives CDR1 KGHSH, CDR2 LQKENI. The CDR3 extends over 18 amino acids. The CDR3 DNA reads as TGTGCCAGCTCACCAATAGCGGGGGGCCTTCGCTCCTACAATGAGCAGTTCTTC. Its translation is CASSPIAGGLRSYNEQFF. Together with reference TRBV18 and TRBJ2-1, the CDR3 gives the full variable domain: NAGVMQNPRHLVRRRGQEARLRCSPMKGHSHVYWYRQLPEEGLKFMVYLQKENIIDESGMPKERFSAEFPKEGPSILRIQQVVRGDSAAYFCASSPIAGGLRSYNEQFFGPGTRLTVL.

The V and J genes are TRBV5-6 and TRBJ1-6; TRBD1 agrees at 7 bases. The CDR3 length is 15 residues. The germline V gene has CDR1 SGHDT and CDR2 YYEEEE. V trimming: 5 bases; J trimming: 10 bases; junction bases outside the gene matches: 12. The CDR3 region has the DNA TGTGCCAGCAGTAGAGGGACAGTTTCAGGGTCACCCCTCCACTTT. This encodes CASSRGTVSGSPLHF.

This clone was seen just once. This chain uses TRBV29-1 with TRBJ1-1; D gene unclear. The CDR3 loop spans 13 amino acids. Trimming stripped 4 bases from V and 3 bases from J, with 12 bases between. Germline CDR1 reads SQVTM; CDR2 reads ANQGSEA. CDR3 in DNA: TGCAGCGTTGTCTCTGGACTTGACACTGAAGCTTTCTTT. Encoded protein: CSVVSGLDTEAFF.

The chain couples TRBV5-4 to TRBJ2-5, with no clear D. With 0 bases removed from V and 2 bases from J, the gap between germline ends came to 5 bases. Germline CDR1 SGHNT, CDR2 YYREEE (reference sequence). CDR3 length: 13 amino acids. CDR3 in amino acids: CASSLDSQETQYF. CDR3 nucleotide sequence: TGTGCCAGCAGCTTGGACAGTCAAGAGACCCAGTACTTC. Using reference TRBV5-4 and TRBJ2-5 for the parts outside the CDR3, the full variable domain is ETGVTQSPTHLIKTRGQQVTLRCSSQSGHNTVSWYQQALGQGPQFIFQYYREEENGRGNFPPRFSGLQFPNYSSELNVNALELDDSALYLCASSLDSQETQYFGPGTRLLVL.

J is TRBJ2-2 and V is TRBV5-4; TRBD2 might be the D (6 bases). V lost 6 bases and J lost 5, with 20 bases in between. The length of the CDR3 is 16 residues. Looked up from germline, CDR1 is SGHNT and CDR2 is YYREEE (reference sequence). CDR3 bases: TGTGCCAGCACCTCCTTTGACCGGAGGGAGACCGGGGAGCTGTTTTTT. Protein product: CASTSFDRRETGELFF.

This clone was counted a few times. The V call is TRBV18, the J call TRBJ2-2; D unresolved. Germline values: CDR1 KGHSH, CDR2 LQKENI. With 0 bases removed from V and 4 bases from J, the gap between germline ends came to 15 bases. The CDR3 runs 17 residues. CDR3 region: CASSPPADIVRTGELFF. CDR3 nucleotides: TGTGCCAGCTCACCACCCGCTGACATCGTTCGCACCGGGGAGCTGTTTTTT.

CDR3 loop: CASSAWGVGTGELFF. DNA for the CDR3: TGTGCCAGCAGCGCGTGGGGGGTAGGCACCGGGGAGCTGTTTTTT. The rearrangement joins TRBV5-5 to TRBJ2-2; a possible D gene is TRBD2 (6 bases). Germline V gene lookup returns CDR1 SGHKS and CDR2 YYEKEE (reference sequence). V was pared by 4 bases and J by 4 bases, with 14 bases between. There are 15 residues in the CDR3.

This sequence joins TRBV29-1 and TRBJ2-7, with 9 bases lining up with TRBD1. Germline assignment: CDR1 SQVTM and CDR2 ANQGSEA. Trimming removed 6 bases from V and 3 bases from J; junction bases left unmatched: 9. The CDR3 runs 14 residues. Written as DNA, the CDR3 is TGCAGCGTGGGTCCGGGACAGGGTCGCTACGAGCAGTACTTC. This gives the protein CSVGPGQGRYEQYF.

This sequence joins TRBV11-2 and TRBJ2-7; no clear D. This CDR3 has 18 amino acids. The V end was cut by 5 bases, the J end by 2 bases, with 25 bases between. The germline CDR1 and CDR2 sequences are SGHAT and FQNNGV. The CDR3 region is CASSPRLSLAKKPYEQYF. The DNA of the CDR3 is TGTGCCAGCAGCCCCAGGCTTTCCCTGGCTAAAAAACCCTACGAGCAGTACTTC.

The chain recombines TRBV6-4 with TRBJ1-2; TRBD1 is a possible D gene (6 bases). There are 14 residues in the CDR3. The V and J ends lost 5 bases and 4 bases respectively, with 14 bases between them. Looked up from germline, CDR1 is MRHNA and CDR2 is SNTAGT. This CDR3 reads CASSPTGTIYGYTF. DNA of the CDR3: TGTGCCAGCAGTCCCACCGGGACAATCTATGGCTACACCTTC.

This chain uses TRBV5-1 with TRBJ1-1; D is perhaps TRBD1 (5 bases). Per germline, CDR1 SGHRS and CDR2 YFSETQ. With 0 bases removed from V and 4 bases from J, the gap between germline ends came to 7 bases. This CDR3 has 13 amino acids. The CDR3 DNA sequence: TGCGCCAGCAGCTTGGCAGGGTCCACTGAAGCTTTCTTT. Translating gives CASSLAGSTEAFF.

V gene TRBV29-1 combines with J gene TRBJ1-2; possibly TRBD1 for D (5 bases). CDR3 length: 13 amino acids. Trimming removed 6 bases from V and 5 bases from J, with 16 bases in between. CDR1 is SQVTM, CDR2 ANQGSEA, per germline. CDR3: CSVGGTSLYGYTF. In nucleotides, the CDR3 is TGCAGCGTCGGCGGGACTTCCCTATATGGCTACACCTTC. The full variable domain, its missing parts supplied by reference TRBV29-1 and TRBJ1-2, is SAVISQKPSRDICQRGTSLTIQCQVDSQVTMMFWYRQQPGQSLTLIATANQGSEATYESGFVIDKFPISRPNLTFSTLTVSNMSPEDSSIYLCSVGGTSLYGYTFGSGTRLTVV.

The chain couples TRBV5-1 to TRBJ2-5, with TRBD1 matching over 8 bases. The CDR3 has 14 residues. CDR1 SGHRS and CDR2 YFSETQ come from the germline V gene. V lost 5 bases, J lost 1 base, and 4 bases stayed unmatched. CDR3 DNA sequence: TGCGCCAGCAGAGAACAGGGGGGCCAAGAGACCCAGTACTTC. Encoded protein: CASREQGGQETQYF.

This rearrangement joins TRBV30 to TRBJ2-2, with D perhaps matching TRBD1 (6 bases). This CDR3 is 13 amino acids long. The V and J ends lost 5 bases and 6 bases respectively, with 13 bases between them. From germline, CDR1 is GTSNPN and CDR2 SVGIG (reference sequence). The chain's CDR3 is CAWQQGRAGELFF. CDR3 nucleotides: TGTGCCTGGCAACAGGGTCGCGCCGGGGAGCTGTTTTTT. Full variable domain (rest looked up from reference TRBV30 and TRBJ2-2): SQTIHQWPATLVQPVGSPLSLECTVEGTSNPNLYWYRQAAGRGLQLLFYSVGIGQISSEVPQNLSASRPQDRQFILSSKKLLLSDSGFYLCAWQQGRAGELFFGEGSRLTVL.

This rearrangement joins TRBV30 to TRBJ1-6; no definite D call. Trimming took 3 bases from V and 3 from J, leaving 9 bases between them. The CDR3 sequence is 14 residues long. Germline CDR1 is GTSNPN and CDR2 is SVGIG (reference sequence). DNA for the CDR3: TGTGCCTGGAGACGGGGTCTCTATAATTCACCCCTCCACTTT. Its protein is CAWRRGLYNSPLHF.

The gene calls are TRBV29-1 and TRBJ1-2, with TRBD1 identical over 8 bases. Germline V lookup: CDR1 SQVTM, CDR2 ANQGSEA. V shed 6 bases, J shed 1 base, and the junction held 7 bases outside the gene matches. The length of the CDR3 is 14 residues. CDR3 loop: CSVERQGINYGYTF. The CDR3, as DNA: TGCAGCGTGGAGAGACAGGGGATTAACTATGGCTACACCTTC.

The chain is built from TRBV15 and TRBJ2-1; no firm D call. This CDR3 comprises 12 residues. CDR1 and CDR2 from the germline V gene are LNHNV and YYDKDF (reference sequence). V gave up 1 base and J gave up 9 bases, with 7 bases separating them. CDR3 nucleotide sequence: TGTGCCACCAGCAGAGGGCTAGGTGAGCAGTTCTTC. It codes for CATSRGLGEQFF.

V gene TRBV5-1 combines with J gene TRBJ2-1; D may be TRBD1 (5 bases). The CDR3 has 12 residues. Germline CDR1 is SGHRS and CDR2 is YFSETQ. Trimming cost V 2 bases and J 8 bases, with 8 bases left between them. The CDR3 region has the DNA TGCGCCAGCAGCTTCAGGGTGGATGAGCAGTTCTTC. It is translated as CASSFRVDEQFF.

V usage is TRBV12-3 or TRBV12-4 and J usage is TRBJ1-3, with D possibly TRBD1 on 6 matching bases. This CDR3 spans 12 amino acids. With 10 bases removed from V and 3 bases from J, the gap between germline ends came to 10 bases. The CDR3 here is CATEGVGNTIYF. CDR3 DNA: TGTGCCACAGAGGGGGTTGGAAACACCATATATTTT.

The chain recombines TRBV7-3 with TRBJ2-5; perhaps TRBD1 as D (5 bases). CDR3 length: 13 residues. Germline CDR1 SGHTA, CDR2 FQGTGA. Between the trimmed V and J ends, which lost 5 bases and 5 bases, there was a span of 12 bases. The CDR3 loop reads CASSLRVGETQYF. DNA of the CDR3: TGTGCCAGCAGCCTCAGGGTTGGGGAGACCCAGTACTTC.

The chain recombines TRBV6-2 or TRBV6-3 with TRBJ1-2; 8 bases line up with TRBD1. The CDR3 is 14 residues long. Germline V gives CDR1 MNHEY, CDR2 SVGEGT. Unmatched junction bases numbered 6, after V lost 6 bases and J lost 3 bases. CDR3 amino acids: CASSESGGDYGYTF. CDR3 nucleotide sequence: TGTGCCAGCAGCGAATCAGGGGGCGACTATGGCTACACCTTC.

This chain connects TRBV3-1 (or the pseudogene TRBV3-2) to TRBJ2-7, with 7 bases identical to TRBD2. V shed 4 bases, J shed 5 bases, and the junction held 11 bases outside the gene matches. CDR1 and CDR2 (germline): LGHDT, YNNKEL (reference sequence). The CDR3 is 15 amino acids. The CDR3 DNA is TGTGCCAGCAGCCCTCGGGGGAGGGGCCTCGACGAGCAGTACTTC. It yields the protein CASSPRGRGLDEQYF.

The chain employs TRBV30 and TRBJ2-1; no clear D. This CDR3 has 10 amino acids. Per the germline V gene, CDR1 is GTSNPN and CDR2 is SVGIG (reference sequence). Trimming removed 4 bases at V and 6 bases at J, with 4 bases between. DNA of the CDR3: TGTGCCTGGACGGGCAATGAGCAGTTCTTC. Its protein product is CAWTGNEQFF.

This chain joins TRBV7-8 and TRBJ1-5; 8 nucleotides agree with TRBD1. Germline loops: CDR1 SGHVS, CDR2 FQNEAQ. With V trimmed by 1 base and J by 4 bases, 6 bases remained unmatched. The length of the CDR3 is 16 residues. This chain's CDR3 is CASSLDLRTGNQPQHF. CDR3 sequence (DNA): TGTGCCAGCAGCTTAGATCTTAGGACAGGGAATCAGCCCCAGCATTTT.

The chain employs TRBV5-1 and TRBJ1-6; no firm D call. V was clipped by 0 bases and J by 9 bases, with 7 bases between them. The CDR3 covers 13 residues. From germline, CDR1 is SGHRS and CDR2 YFSETQ. The CDR3 bases are TGCGCCAGCAGCTTGGCCGGACTTTCACCCCTCCACTTT. Residues: CASSLAGLSPLHF.